A selection of T cell receptor beta chains follows, all from one sample in a study of shared clonotypes between healthy human individuals. Here immunoSEQ multiplex PCR was the method, and the copy in TCRdb shows in-frame clones only, minus some. The table has some 530,000 clones, roughly 80% seen once. The sample comprised PBMCs. The receptors here all came from a middle-aged woman in good health. Some clones in this sample may be carry-over from other donors' samples. The CDR3 runs from the conserved cysteine through the conserved F or W. The D gene is left open where the match is weak. Not every row has a clone size; where given, it reads once, few, many or a size class.

>NA|TRBV7-8|TRBJ2-6|NA
TGTGCCAGCAGCCTCACCCCAGGGGCCAACGTCCTGACTTTC
CASSLTPGANVLTF
>few|TRBV6-6|TRBJ2-5|NA
TGTGCCAGCGGAGGGGAAGAGACCCAGTACTTC
CASGGEETQYF
>NA|TRBV27|TRBJ2-3|TRBD2
TGTGCCAGCAGACCCTCCGGGGCTAGCGGGAGGGGGGCAAGAGATACGCAGTATTTT
CASRPSGASGRGARDTQYF
>once|TRBV5-1|TRBJ2-1|TRBD2
TGCGCCAGCAGCGCGGCTAGCGGGAGTAATGAGCAGTTCTTC
CASSAASGSNEQFF
>NA|TRBV28|TRBJ1-5|TRBD1
TGTGCCACAAGGAGATTCGCAGGGGGCGATCAGCCCCAGCATTTT
CATRRFAGGDQPQHF
>NA|TRBV19|TRBJ2-5|NA
TGTGCCAGTAGTAAACAGATCCAAGAGACCCAGTACTTC
CASSKQIQETQYF
>NA|TRBV27|TRBJ1-5|TRBD1
TGTGCCAGCAGTCCAAGCCCGGACAGGGGGCCCAATCAGCCCCAGCATTTT
CASSPSPDRGPNQPQHF
>once|TRBV11-2|TRBJ2-7|TRBD2
TGTGCCAGCAGCCGACTAGCGGGTTCCTCCTACGAGCAGTACTTC
CASSRLAGSSYEQYF
>NA|TRBV30|TRBJ1-3|NA
TGTGCCTGGGGGCGGGGAAATTCTGGAAACACCATATATTTT
CAWGRGNSGNTIYF
>NA|TRBV9|TRBJ2-2|TRBD2
TGTGCCAGCAGCGTAGAGGGACTAGCGGGAACCGGGGAGCTGTTTTTT
CASSVEGLAGTGELFF